The clone carrying this TCR beta chain was detected a few times. Its antigen is unknown. This record comes from a study of cytomegalovirus exposure and HLA in healthy donors. About the research overall: In terms of ancestry, the Caucasian-associated cluster contained about four fifths of the approximately 420 genotyped donors. General study findings and limits: The authors excluded some V segments, including TRBV6-2 and TRBV6-3, as indistinguishable. A missense variant in DCLRE1C was later tied to TCR beta V- and J-gene trimming.

In the PCR, 60 Vbeta and 13 Jbeta primers were used. The table came from immunoSEQ multiplex PCR; TCRdb's copy has only in-frame clones and leaves some out. Counted here are fewer than 250,000 clones, 81% occurring once; the ten biggest clones make up around 3.7%. The CDR3 totals 15 residues. CDR1 and CDR2 (germline): SGHTA, FQGTGA. Trimming left V 5 bases short and J 3 bases short, with 13 bases between. Sequencing was done on a sample of PBMCs. This clonotype was obtained from a man in his forties or fifties in good health and CMV-seropositive. The V call is TRBV7-3, the J call TRBJ2-2; TRBD2 might be the D (5 bases). The CDR3 DNA sequence: TGTGCCAGCAGCCAAGGCGGGTTATACACCGGGGAGCTGTTTTTT. This codes for CASSQGGLYTGELFF.